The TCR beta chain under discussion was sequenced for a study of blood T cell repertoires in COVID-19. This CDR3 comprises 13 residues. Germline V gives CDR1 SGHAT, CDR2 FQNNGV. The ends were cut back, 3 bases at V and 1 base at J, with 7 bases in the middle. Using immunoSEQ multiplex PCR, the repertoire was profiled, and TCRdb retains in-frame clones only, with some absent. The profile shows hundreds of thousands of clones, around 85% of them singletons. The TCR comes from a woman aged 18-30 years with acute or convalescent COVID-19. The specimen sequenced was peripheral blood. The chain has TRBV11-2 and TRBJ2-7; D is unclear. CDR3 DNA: TGTGCCAGCAGCTTGGAGCTATCCTACGAGCAGTACTTC. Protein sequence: CASSLELSYEQYF.